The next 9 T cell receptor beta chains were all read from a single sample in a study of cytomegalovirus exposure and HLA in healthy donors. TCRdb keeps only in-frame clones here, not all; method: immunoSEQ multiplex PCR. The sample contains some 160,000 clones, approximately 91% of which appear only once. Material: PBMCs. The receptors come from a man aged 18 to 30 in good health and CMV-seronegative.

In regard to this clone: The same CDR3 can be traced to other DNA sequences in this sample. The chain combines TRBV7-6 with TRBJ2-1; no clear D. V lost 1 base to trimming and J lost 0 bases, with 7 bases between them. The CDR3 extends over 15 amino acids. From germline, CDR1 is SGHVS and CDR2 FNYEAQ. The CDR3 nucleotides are TGTGCCAGCAGCTTAGACCTTAGCTCCTACAATGAGCAGTTCTTC. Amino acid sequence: CASSLDLSSYNEQFF.

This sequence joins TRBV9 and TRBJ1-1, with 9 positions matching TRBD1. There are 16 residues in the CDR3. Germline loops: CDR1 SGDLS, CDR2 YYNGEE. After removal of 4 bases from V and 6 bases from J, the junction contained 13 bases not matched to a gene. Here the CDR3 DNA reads TGTGCCAGCAGCCCCCTTGAGGGGACAGGGCTTGCTGAAGCTTTCTTT. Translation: CASSPLEGTGLAEAFF.

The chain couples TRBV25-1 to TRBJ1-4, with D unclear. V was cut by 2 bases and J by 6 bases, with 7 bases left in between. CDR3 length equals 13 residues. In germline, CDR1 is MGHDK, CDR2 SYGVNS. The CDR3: CASSEPTDEKLFF. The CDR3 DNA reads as TGTGCCAGCAGTGAACCCACAGATGAAAAACTGTTTTTT.

The DNA of the CDR3 is TGCGCCAGCAGCCAAGAGGGGCGCAATGAGCAGTTCTTC. Its translation: CASSQEGRNEQFF. The rearrangement uses TRBV4-1 and TRBJ2-1; tentative D call: TRBD1 (5 bases). The CDR3 spans 13 residues. CDR1 is MGHRA and CDR2 is YSYEKL in the germline V gene. Between the trimmed V and J ends, which lost 0 bases and 6 bases, there was a span of 6 bases.

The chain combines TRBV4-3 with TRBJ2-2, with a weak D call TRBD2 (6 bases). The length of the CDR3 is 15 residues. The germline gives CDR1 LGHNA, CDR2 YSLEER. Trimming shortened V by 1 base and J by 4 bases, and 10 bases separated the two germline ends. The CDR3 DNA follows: TGCGCCAGCAGCCAAGGAGCGGGCCTCACCGGGGAGCTGTTTTTT. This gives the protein CASSQGAGLTGELFF.

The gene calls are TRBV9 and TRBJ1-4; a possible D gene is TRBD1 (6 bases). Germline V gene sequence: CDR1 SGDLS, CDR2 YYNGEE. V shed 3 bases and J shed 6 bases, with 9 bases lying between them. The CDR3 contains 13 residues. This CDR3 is CASSARTDEKLFF. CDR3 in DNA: TGTGCCAGCAGCGCACGGACAGATGAAAAACTGTTTTTT. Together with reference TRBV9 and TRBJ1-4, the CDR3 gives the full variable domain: DSGVTQTPKHLITATGQRVTLRCSPRSGDLSVYWYQQSLDQGLQFLIQYYNGEERAKGNILERFSAQQFPDLHSELNLSSLELGDSALYFCASSARTDEKLFFGSGTQLSVL.

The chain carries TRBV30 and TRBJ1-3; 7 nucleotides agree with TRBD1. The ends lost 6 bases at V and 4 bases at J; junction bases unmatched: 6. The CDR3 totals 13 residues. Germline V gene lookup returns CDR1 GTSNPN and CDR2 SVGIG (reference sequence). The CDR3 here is CACDRAGGNTIYF. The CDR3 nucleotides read TGTGCCTGCGACAGGGCGGGCGGAAACACCATATATTTT.

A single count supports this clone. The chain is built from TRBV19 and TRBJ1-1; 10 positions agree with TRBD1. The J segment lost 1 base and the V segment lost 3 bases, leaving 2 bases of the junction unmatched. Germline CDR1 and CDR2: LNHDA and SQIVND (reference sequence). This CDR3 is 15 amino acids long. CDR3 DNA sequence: TGTGCCAGTAGTATGGGACAGGGGTGGAACACTGAAGCTTTCTTT. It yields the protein CASSMGQGWNTEAFF.

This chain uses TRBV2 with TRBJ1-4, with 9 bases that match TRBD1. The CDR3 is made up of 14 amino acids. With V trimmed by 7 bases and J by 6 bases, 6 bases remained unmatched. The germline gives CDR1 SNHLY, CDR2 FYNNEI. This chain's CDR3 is CASKVGTGYEKLFF. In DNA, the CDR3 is TGTGCCAGCAAGGTCGGGACAGGGTATGAAAAACTGTTTTTT.